This T cell receptor (beta chain) came from a study of blood T cell repertoires in COVID-19. Methods used by the authors: The authors estimated nucleated cell counts from reference gene primer amplification. This table comes from immunoSEQ multiplex PCR, and its TCRdb copy is limited to in-frame clones, with some not included. V and J calls and clone size are those listed in that table; D and trimming were worked out from the DNA. The sample gives roughly 170,000 clones, about 88% of which show up once; about 26% is in the top ten. V lost 0 bases and J 7 bases, leaving 3 bases between the germline ends. The CDR3 is 12 residues long.

The V call is TRBV12-3 or TRBV12-4, the J call TRBJ2-2; no firm D call. Sample: peripheral blood. The TCR sequence derives from a man aged 55 to 69 with acute or convalescent COVID-19. CDR3 residues: CASSLAYGELFF. CDR3 DNA sequence: TGTGCCAGCAGTTTAGCGTACGGGGAGCTGTTTTTT.